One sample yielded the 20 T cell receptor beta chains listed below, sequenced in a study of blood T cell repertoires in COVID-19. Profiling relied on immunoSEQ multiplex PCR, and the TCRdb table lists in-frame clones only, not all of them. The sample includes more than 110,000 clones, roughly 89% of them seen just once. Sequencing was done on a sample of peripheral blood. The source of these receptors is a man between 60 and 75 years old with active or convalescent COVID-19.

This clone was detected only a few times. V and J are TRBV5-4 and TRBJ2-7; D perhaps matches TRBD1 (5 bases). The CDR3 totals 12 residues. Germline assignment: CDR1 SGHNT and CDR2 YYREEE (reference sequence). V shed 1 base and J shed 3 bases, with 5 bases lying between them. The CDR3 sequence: CASSLQGYEQYF. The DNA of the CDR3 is TGTGCCAGCAGCTTGCAGGGCTACGAGCAGTACTTC.

CDR3 protein: CASRASSSGTGPYEQYF. CDR3 nucleotides: TGTGCCAGTAGAGCGAGTTCTTCCGGGACAGGCCCCTACGAGCAGTACTTC. V usage is TRBV19 and J usage is TRBJ2-7; 8 bases fit TRBD1. Trimming cost V 6 bases and J 2 bases; bases outside gene matches: 15. The CDR3 has 17 amino acids. The V gene's germline CDR1 is LNHDA and CDR2 SQIVND (reference sequence).

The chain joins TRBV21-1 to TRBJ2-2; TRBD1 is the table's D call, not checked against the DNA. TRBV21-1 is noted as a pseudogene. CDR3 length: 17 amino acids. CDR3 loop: CASICVRGLGGTGELFF. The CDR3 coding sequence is TGTGCCAGCATCTGTGTCAGGGGTTTAGGGGGCACCGGGGAGCTGTTTTTT.

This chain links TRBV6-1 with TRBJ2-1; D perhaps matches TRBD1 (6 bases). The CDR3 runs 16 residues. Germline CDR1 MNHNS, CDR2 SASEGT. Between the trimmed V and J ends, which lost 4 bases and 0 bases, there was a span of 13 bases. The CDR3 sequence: CASSGNRAISYNEQFF. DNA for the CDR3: TGTGCCAGCAGTGGTAACAGGGCCATCTCCTACAATGAGCAGTTCTTC.

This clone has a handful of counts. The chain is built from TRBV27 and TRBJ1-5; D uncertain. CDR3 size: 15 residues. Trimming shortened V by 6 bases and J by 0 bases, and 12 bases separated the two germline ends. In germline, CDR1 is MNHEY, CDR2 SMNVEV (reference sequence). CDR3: CASRIGVYSNQPQHF. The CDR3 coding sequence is TGTGCCAGCAGAATCGGGGTTTATAGCAATCAGCCCCAGCATTTT.

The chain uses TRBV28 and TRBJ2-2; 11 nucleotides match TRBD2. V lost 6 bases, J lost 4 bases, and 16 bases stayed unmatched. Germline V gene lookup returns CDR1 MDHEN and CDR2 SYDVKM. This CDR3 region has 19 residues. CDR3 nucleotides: TGTGCCAGCAGAATTAGCGAGGGCCATAGCGGGAGGGTCACCGGGGAGCTGTTTTTT. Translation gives CASRISEGHSGRVTGELFF.

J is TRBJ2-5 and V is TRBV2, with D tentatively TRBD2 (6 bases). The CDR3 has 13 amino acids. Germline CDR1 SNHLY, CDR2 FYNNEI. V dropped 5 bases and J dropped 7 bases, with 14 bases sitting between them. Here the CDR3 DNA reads TGTGCCAGCAGTTCGGACTATCTCGGGACCCAGTACTTC. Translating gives CASSSDYLGTQYF.

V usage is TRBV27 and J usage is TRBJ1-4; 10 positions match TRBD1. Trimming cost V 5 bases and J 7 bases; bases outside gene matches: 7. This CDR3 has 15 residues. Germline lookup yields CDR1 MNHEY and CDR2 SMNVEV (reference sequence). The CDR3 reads CASSLTGGLGEKLFF. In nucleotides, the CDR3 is TGTGCCAGCAGTCTGACAGGGGGCCTCGGTGAAAAACTGTTTTTT.

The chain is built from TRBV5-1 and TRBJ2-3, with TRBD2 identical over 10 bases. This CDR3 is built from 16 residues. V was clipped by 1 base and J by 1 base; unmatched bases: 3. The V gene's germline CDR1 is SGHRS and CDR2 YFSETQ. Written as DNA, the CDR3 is TGCGCCAGCAGCTTGTCTCTAGCGGGGGGCACAGATACGCAGTATTTT. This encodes CASSLSLAGGTDTQYF.

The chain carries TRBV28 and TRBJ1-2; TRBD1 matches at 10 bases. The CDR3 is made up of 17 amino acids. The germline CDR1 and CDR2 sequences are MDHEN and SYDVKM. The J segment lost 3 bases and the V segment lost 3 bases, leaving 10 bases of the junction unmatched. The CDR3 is CASSFFSMGQGYYGYTF. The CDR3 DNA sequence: TGTGCCAGCAGTTTCTTCTCGATGGGACAGGGGTACTATGGCTACACCTTC.

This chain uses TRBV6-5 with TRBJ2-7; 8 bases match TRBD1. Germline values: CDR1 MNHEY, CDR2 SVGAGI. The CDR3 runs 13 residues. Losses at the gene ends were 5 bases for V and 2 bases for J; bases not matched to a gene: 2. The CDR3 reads CASSRTGTYEQYF. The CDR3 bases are TGTGCCAGCAGTCGGACAGGGACCTACGAGCAGTACTTC.

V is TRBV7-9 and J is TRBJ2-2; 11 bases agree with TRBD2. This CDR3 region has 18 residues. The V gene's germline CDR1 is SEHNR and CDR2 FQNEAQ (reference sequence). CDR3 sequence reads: CAISGLSGLAANTGELFF. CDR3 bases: TGTGCGATCTCTGGGCTCTCGGGACTAGCGGCAAACACCGGGGAGCTGTTTTTT.

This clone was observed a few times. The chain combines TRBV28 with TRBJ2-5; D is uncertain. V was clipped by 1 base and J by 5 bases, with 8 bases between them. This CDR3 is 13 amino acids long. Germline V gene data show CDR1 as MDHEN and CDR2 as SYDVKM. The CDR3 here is CASSLLVRETQYF. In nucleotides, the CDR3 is TGTGCCAGCAGTTTATTGGTGAGGGAGACCCAGTACTTC. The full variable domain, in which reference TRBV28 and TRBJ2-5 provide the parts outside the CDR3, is DVKVTQSSRYLVKRTGEKVFLECVQDMDHENMFWYRQDPGLGLRLIYFSYDVKMKEKGDIPEGYSVSREKKERFSLILESASTNQTSMYLCASSLLVRETQYFGPGTRLLVL.

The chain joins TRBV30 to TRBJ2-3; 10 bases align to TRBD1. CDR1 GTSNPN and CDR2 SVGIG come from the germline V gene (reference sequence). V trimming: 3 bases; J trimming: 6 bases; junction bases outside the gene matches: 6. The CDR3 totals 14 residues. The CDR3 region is CAWRWTGGRDTQYF. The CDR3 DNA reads TGTGCCTGGAGGTGGACAGGGGGTAGGGATACGCAGTATTTT.

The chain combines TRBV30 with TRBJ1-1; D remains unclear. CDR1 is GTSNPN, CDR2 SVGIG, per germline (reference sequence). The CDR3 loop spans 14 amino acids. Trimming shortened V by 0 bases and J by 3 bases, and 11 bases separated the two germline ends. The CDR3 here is CAWSVTRRDTEAFF. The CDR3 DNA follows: TGTGCCTGGAGTGTTACGAGAAGAGACACTGAAGCTTTCTTT. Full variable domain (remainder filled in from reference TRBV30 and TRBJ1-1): SQTIHQWPATLVQPVGSPLSLECTVEGTSNPNLYWYRQAAGRGLQLLFYSVGIGQISSEVPQNLSASRPQDRQFILSSKKLLLSDSGFYLCAWSVTRRDTEAFFGQGTRLTVV.

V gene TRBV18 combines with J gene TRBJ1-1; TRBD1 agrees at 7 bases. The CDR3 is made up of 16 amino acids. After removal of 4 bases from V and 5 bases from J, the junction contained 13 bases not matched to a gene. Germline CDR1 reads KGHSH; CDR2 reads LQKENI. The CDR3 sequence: CASSRVQGGSGTEAFF. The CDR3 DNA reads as TGTGCCAGCTCACGGGTCCAAGGGGGCAGTGGAACTGAAGCTTTCTTT.

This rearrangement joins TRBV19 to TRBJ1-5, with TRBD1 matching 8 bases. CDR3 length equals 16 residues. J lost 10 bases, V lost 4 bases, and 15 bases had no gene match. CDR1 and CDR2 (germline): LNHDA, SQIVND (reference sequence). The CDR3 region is CASSNTWGTGGSPQHF. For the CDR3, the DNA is TGTGCCAGTAGTAACACGTGGGGGACAGGTGGTAGTCCCCAGCATTTT.

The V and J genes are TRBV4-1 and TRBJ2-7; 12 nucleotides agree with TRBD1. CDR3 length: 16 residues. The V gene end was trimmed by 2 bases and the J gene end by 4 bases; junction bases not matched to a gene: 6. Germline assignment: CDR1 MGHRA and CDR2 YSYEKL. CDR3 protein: CASSQSMGQGAYEQYF. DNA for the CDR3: TGCGCCAGCAGCCAATCCATGGGACAGGGGGCTTACGAGCAGTACTTC.

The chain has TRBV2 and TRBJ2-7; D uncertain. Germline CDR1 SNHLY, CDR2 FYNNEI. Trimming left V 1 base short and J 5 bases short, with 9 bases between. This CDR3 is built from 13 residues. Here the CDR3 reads CASSEEELNEQYF. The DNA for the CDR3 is TGTGCCAGCAGTGAAGAGGAGTTGAACGAGCAGTACTTC. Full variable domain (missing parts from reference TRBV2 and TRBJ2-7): EPEVTQTPSHQVTQMGQEVILRCVPISNHLYFYWYRQILGQKVEFLVSFYNNEISEKSEIFDDQFSVERPDGSNFTLKIRSTKLEDSAMYFCASSEEELNEQYFGPGTRLTVT.

The DNA for the CDR3 is TGCGCCAGCAGTCTGAAGGGGACTAGCGGGAGTCCCGAGACCCAGTACTTC. Its protein is CASSLKGTSGSPETQYF. The gene calls are TRBV4-3 and TRBJ2-5; 14 bases line up with TRBD2. The CDR3 runs to 17 residues. Per the germline V gene, CDR1 is LGHNA and CDR2 is YSLEER. V lost 6 bases to trimming and J lost 5 bases; unmatched junction nucleotides: 11.